This passage covers 11 T cell receptor beta chains from one sample sequenced in a study of regulatory T cells in long-lasting Graves disease. The authors built TCR beta libraries using iRepertoire HTBI primers and Arm-PCR of CDR3 regions. MiXCR, applied by TCRdb to the multiplex PCR reads, yields one record per CDR3 protein. The repertoire consists of roughly 420,000 distinct CDR3 sequences, with 11% to 15% occurring once and the leading ten covering approximately 17%. Described time point: newly diagnosed GD, antithyroid drugs for less than 3 months. Following extraction of RNA from PBMCs, that RNA was used to make the TCR library. These same data were also listed under a study on T cells in Graves' hyperthyroidism and ophthalmopathy.

The source material was peripheral blood mononuclear cells (PBMCs), sampled at new diagnosis, from a patient treated with antithyroid drugs. These receptors were collected from a woman in her forties or fifties with Graves disease.

This clonotype was detected a few times. The J gene is TRBJ2-7, the V gene TRBV20-1; maybe TRBD2 (5 bases). Germline V lookup: CDR1 DFQATT, CDR2 SNEGSKA (reference sequence). The CDR3 is 15 amino acids. V was cut by 3 bases and J by 2 bases, with 17 bases left in between. The CDR3 sequence: CSASGHSGSPYEQYF. CDR3 nucleotides: TGCAGTGCTAGTGGCCACTCGGGATCTCCCTACGAGCAGTACTTC.

Ten or more counts support this clonotype. V is TRBV29-1 and J is TRBJ2-1; TRBD1 matches at 10 bases. With V trimmed by 5 bases and J by 2 bases, 3 bases remained unmatched. Germline lookup yields CDR1 SQVTM and CDR2 ANQGSEA. The CDR3 totals 14 residues. Written as DNA, the CDR3 is TGCAGCGTTCGAGACAGGGGGCCCTACAATGAGCAGTTCTTC. This sequence encodes CSVRDRGPYNEQFF.

This clonotype came up a few times. CDR3 in amino acids: CAWSAIQDLPWAVDTQYF. CDR3 sequence (DNA): TGTGCCTGGAGCGCAATTCAGGACCTGCCCTGGGCTGTGGATACGCAGTATTTT. The V call is TRBV30, the J call TRBJ2-3; D not resolved. V was trimmed by 3 bases and J by 6 bases, leaving 28 bases between them. Germline V CDR1 and CDR2: GTSNPN, SVGIG (reference sequence). CDR3 length: 18 residues.

This clonotype was picked up many times. The J gene is TRBJ1-1, the V gene TRBV7-9; D gene unclear. In germline, CDR1 is SEHNR, CDR2 FQNEAQ (reference sequence). V lost 1 base to trimming and J lost 1 base, with 4 bases between them. The CDR3 runs 13 residues. In nucleotides, the CDR3 is TGTGCCAGCAGCTTAGGCACGAACACTGAAGCTTTCTTT. Amino acid sequence: CASSLGTNTEAFF.

This clonotype was counted at least ten times. The genes are TRBV27 and TRBJ1-2; no definite D call. V gave up 6 bases and J gave up 3 bases, with 17 bases separating them. The CDR3 covers 15 residues. Germline-derived CDR1 and CDR2 are MNHEY and SMNVEV (reference sequence). CDR3 in amino acids: CASSSRLLFDYGYTF. The CDR3 bases are TGTGCCAGCAGCTCACGGTTACTTTTTGACTATGGCTACACCTTC.

The chain combines TRBV19 with TRBJ2-2; 8 bases map to TRBD1. This CDR3 is built from 15 residues. The germline CDR1 and CDR2 sequences are LNHDA and SQIVND (reference sequence). After removal of 11 bases from V and 3 bases from J, the junction contained 11 bases not matched to a gene. The CDR3 reads CAAQGDRTYTGELFF. CDR3 nucleotides: TGTGCCGCCCAGGGGGACAGGACGTACACCGGGGAGCTGTTTTTT.

The rearrangement joins TRBV9 to TRBJ1-1; no clear D. The length of the CDR3 is 16 residues. Trimming cost V 1 base and J 2 bases, with 15 bases left between them. The germline gives CDR1 SGDLS, CDR2 YYNGEE. CDR3 loop: CASSVSGSGLNTEAFF. CDR3 DNA sequence: TGTGCCAGCAGCGTATCCGGGAGCGGTTTAAACACTGAAGCTTTCTTT.

In this sample, this clonotype turned up many times. This chain uses TRBV27 with TRBJ1-1; no clear D gene. The CDR3 spans 14 residues. Germline CDR1 is MNHEY and CDR2 is SMNVEV (reference sequence). Between the trimmed V and J ends, which lost 6 bases and 4 bases, there was a span of 15 bases. CDR3 amino acids: CASSKNTEGTEAFF. As DNA, the CDR3 is TGTGCCAGCAGCAAAAACACCGAGGGCACTGAAGCTTTCTTT.

This clonotype was seen at least ten times. V and J are TRBV27 and TRBJ2-1, with 14 bases fitting TRBD2. CDR1 MNHEY and CDR2 SMNVEV come from the germline V gene (reference sequence). This CDR3 is 16 amino acids long. V was pared by 4 bases and J by 7 bases, with 6 bases of the junction left unmatched. Here the CDR3 reads CASSSTSGRAENEQFF. Written as DNA, the CDR3 is TGTGCCAGCAGTTCGACTAGCGGGAGGGCCGAGAATGAGCAGTTCTTC.

This clonotype was observed at least ten times. The V and J genes are TRBV5-1 and TRBJ1-2, with D perhaps matching TRBD1 (6 bases). Germline V gives CDR1 SGHRS, CDR2 YFSETQ. The CDR3 sequence is 14 residues long. The V end lost 4 bases, the J end lost 2 bases, and 12 bases lay between the germline ends. The CDR3 here is CASSPSTGNYGYTF. CDR3 nucleotides: TGCGCCAGCAGCCCTTCTACAGGGAACTATGGCTACACCTTC. The entire variable domain, with the rest obtained from reference TRBV5-1 and TRBJ1-2, is as follows: KAGVTQTPRYLIKTRGQQVTLSCSPISGHRSVSWYQQTPGQGLQFLFEYFSETQRNKGNFPGRFSGRQFSNSRSEMNVSTLELGDSALYLCASSPSTGNYGYTFGSGTRLTVV.

The table lists this clonotype with many counts. CDR3 DNA sequence: TGTGCCAGCAGTGGGTACTCAACCTACAATGAGCAGTTCTTC. Encoded protein: CASSGYSTYNEQFF. The rearrangement joins TRBV2 to TRBJ2-1; D remains ambiguous. The V end was cut by 4 bases, the J end by 2 bases, with 9 bases between. The CDR3 covers 14 residues. Per the germline V gene, CDR1 is SNHLY and CDR2 is FYNNEI.